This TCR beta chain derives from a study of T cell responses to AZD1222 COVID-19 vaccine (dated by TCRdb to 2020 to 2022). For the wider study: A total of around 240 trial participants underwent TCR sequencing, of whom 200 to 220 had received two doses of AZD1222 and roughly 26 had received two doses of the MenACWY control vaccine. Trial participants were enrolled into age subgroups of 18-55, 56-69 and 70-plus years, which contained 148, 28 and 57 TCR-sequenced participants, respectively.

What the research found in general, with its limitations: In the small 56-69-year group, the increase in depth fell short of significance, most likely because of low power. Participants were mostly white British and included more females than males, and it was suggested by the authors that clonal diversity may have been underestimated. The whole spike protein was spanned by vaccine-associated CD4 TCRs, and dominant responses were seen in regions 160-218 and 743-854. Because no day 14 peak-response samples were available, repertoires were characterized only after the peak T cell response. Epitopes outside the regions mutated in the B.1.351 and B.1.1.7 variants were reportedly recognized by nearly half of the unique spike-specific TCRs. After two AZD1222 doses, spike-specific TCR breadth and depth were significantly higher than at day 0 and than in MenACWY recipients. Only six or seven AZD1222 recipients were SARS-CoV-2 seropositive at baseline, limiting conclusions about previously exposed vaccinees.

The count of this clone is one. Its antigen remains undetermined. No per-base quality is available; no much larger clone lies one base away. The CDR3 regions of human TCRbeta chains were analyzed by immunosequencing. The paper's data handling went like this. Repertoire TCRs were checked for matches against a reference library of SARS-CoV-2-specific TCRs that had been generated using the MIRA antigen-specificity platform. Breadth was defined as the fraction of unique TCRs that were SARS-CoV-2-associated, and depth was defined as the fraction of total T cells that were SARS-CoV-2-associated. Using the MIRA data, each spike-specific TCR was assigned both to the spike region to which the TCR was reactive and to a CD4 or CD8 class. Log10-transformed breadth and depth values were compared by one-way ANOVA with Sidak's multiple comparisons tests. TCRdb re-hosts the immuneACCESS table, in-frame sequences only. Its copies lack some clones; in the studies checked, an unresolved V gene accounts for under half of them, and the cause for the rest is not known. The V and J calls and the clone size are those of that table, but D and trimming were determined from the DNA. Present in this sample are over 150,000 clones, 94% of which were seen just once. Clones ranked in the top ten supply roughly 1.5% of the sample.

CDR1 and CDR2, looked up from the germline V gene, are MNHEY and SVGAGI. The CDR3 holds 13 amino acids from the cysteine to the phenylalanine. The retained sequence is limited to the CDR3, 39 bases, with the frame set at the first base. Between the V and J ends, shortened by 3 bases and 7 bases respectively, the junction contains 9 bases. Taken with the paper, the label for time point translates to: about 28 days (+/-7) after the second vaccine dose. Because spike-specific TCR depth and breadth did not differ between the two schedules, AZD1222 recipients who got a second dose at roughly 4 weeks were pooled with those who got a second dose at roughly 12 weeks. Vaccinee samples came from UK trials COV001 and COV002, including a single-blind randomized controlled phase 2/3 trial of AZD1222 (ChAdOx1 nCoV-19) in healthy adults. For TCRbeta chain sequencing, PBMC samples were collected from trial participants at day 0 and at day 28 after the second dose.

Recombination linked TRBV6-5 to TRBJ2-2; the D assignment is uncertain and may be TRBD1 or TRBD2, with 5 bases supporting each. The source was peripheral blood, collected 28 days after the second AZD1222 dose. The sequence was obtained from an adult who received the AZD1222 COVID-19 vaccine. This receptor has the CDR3 CASSYWDGGELFF. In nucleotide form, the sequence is TGTGCCAGCAGTTATTGGGACGGCGGGGAGCTGTTTTTT.